These T cell receptor beta chains were read from a single sample in a study of identical twins. TCRdb passed the 5' RACE reads through MiXCR, listing each CDR3 protein once. The profile shows about 1.7 million distinct CDR3 sequences, around 33% of them singletons. Input material: cord blood. These receptors all come from a newborn girl in good health. The CDR3 runs from the conserved cysteine through the conserved F or W. The order of the fields is V gene, D gene, J gene, clone size, CDR3 protein, CDR3 DNA. The D gene is left open where the match is weak. Only part of the rows carry a size: once, few, many, or a class if the clone is expanded.

v_call: TRBV4-2
d_call: TRBD1
j_call: TRBJ2-3
clone_size: NA
cdr3_aa: CASSQADRVTDTQYF
cdr3_nt: TGTGCCAGCAGCCAAGCCGACAGGGTCACAGATACGCAGTATTTT

v_call: TRBV3-1
d_call: NA
j_call: TRBJ2-3
clone_size: NA
cdr3_aa: CASSQDPGEITDTQYF
cdr3_nt: TGTGCCAGCAGCCAAGATCCAGGAGAGATCACAGATACGCAGTATTTT

v_call: TRBV10-3
d_call: NA
j_call: TRBJ2-7
clone_size: NA
cdr3_aa: CAISISRDGERYF
cdr3_nt: TGTGCCATCAGTATTAGCCGAGACGGTGAGCGGTACTTC

v_call: TRBV6-2/TRBV6-3
d_call: NA
j_call: TRBJ2-4
clone_size: few
cdr3_aa: CASSYWDIQYF
cdr3_nt: TGTGCCAGCAGTTACTGGGACATTCAGTACTTC

v_call: TRBV4-1
d_call: NA
j_call: TRBJ1-2
clone_size: NA
cdr3_aa: CASSLYPNRDDYGYTF
cdr3_nt: TGCGCCAGCAGCCTCTACCCAAACAGGGACGACTATGGCTACACCTTC

v_call: TRBV20-1
d_call: NA
j_call: TRBJ2-1
clone_size: few
cdr3_aa: CSARVAALNEQFF
cdr3_nt: TGCAGTGCTAGGGTGGCAGCCCTTAATGAGCAGTTCTTC

v_call: TRBV27
d_call: NA
j_call: TRBJ2-3
clone_size: many
cdr3_aa: CASSFFSSTDTQYF
cdr3_nt: TGTGCCAGCAGTTTCTTCAGTAGCACAGATACGCAGTATTTT

v_call: TRBV19
d_call: NA
j_call: TRBJ2-1
clone_size: NA
cdr3_aa: CASSIRRERNEQFF
cdr3_nt: TGTGCCAGTAGTATTCGCAGGGAGCGGAATGAGCAGTTCTTC

v_call: TRBV27
d_call: NA
j_call: TRBJ2-1
clone_size: NA
cdr3_aa: CARSPPISSAYSYNEQFF
cdr3_nt: TGTGCCCGCAGTCCACCCATATCCAGCGCGTACTCCTACAATGAGCAGTTCTTC

v_call: TRBV5-1
d_call: NA
j_call: TRBJ2-1
clone_size: few
cdr3_aa: CASSYDDYNEQFF
cdr3_nt: TGCGCCAGCAGCTACGATGATTACAATGAGCAGTTCTTC

v_call: TRBV20-1
d_call: TRBD2
j_call: TRBJ2-2
clone_size: NA
cdr3_aa: CSARREAGELFF
cdr3_nt: TGCAGTGCTAGACGGGAGGCCGGGGAGCTGTTTTTT

v_call: TRBV28
d_call: NA
j_call: TRBJ1-1
clone_size: NA
cdr3_aa: CASSSYRERDVLGDTEAFF
cdr3_nt: TGTGCCAGCAGTTCGTATCGGGAAAGGGACGTCCTTGGGGACACTGAAGCTTTCTTT

v_call: TRBV6-1
d_call: NA
j_call: TRBJ2-7
clone_size: NA
cdr3_aa: CASSEGRLSPYEQYF
cdr3_nt: TGTGCCAGCAGTGAAGGAAGGCTGAGCCCCTACGAGCAGTACTTC

v_call: TRBV5-1
d_call: TRBD2
j_call: TRBJ2-3
clone_size: few
cdr3_aa: CASSRTTSGWTDTQYF
cdr3_nt: TGCGCCAGCAGCCGTACGACTAGCGGGTGGACAGATACGCAGTATTTT

v_call: TRBV27
d_call: NA
j_call: TRBJ2-7
clone_size: NA
cdr3_aa: CASSQFRGHEQYF
cdr3_nt: TGTGCCAGCAGCCAATTCCGGGGGCACGAGCAGTACTTC

v_call: TRBV10-3
d_call: NA
j_call: TRBJ2-7
clone_size: NA
cdr3_aa: CAIGEQGYEQYF
cdr3_nt: TGTGCCATCGGTGAGCAGGGGTACGAGCAGTACTTC

v_call: TRBV9
d_call: NA
j_call: TRBJ1-1
clone_size: NA
cdr3_aa: CASSVTSMNTEAFF
cdr3_nt: TGTGCCAGCAGCGTAACCTCCATGAACACTGAAGCTTTCTTT

v_call: TRBV4-2
d_call: NA
j_call: TRBJ1-4
clone_size: few
cdr3_aa: CASSQDPGNEKLFF
cdr3_nt: TGTGCCAGCAGCCAAGACCCAGGGAATGAAAAACTGTTTTTT

v_call: TRBV20-1
d_call: NA
j_call: TRBJ2-3
clone_size: few
cdr3_aa: CSAREGTFTDTQYF
cdr3_nt: TGCAGTGCTAGAGAGGGGACATTCACAGATACGCAGTATTTT

v_call: TRBV20-1
d_call: NA
j_call: TRBJ2-7
clone_size: few
cdr3_aa: CSARTVRGLPYEQYF
cdr3_nt: TGCAGTGCTAGAACGGTGCGGGGCCTGCCCTACGAGCAGTACTTC